This T cell receptor (beta chain) was recovered during a study of tumor and adjacent non-tumor tissue in lung cancer. A modified ARM-PCR protocol with three rounds of nested PCR amplified TCRbeta. One entry per CDR3 protein, called by TCRdb with MiXCR from the multiplex PCR reads. The table includes 220,000 or so distinct CDR3 sequences, 71% detected once. Germline V gives CDR1 LGHNA, CDR2 YNFKEQ. Trimming took 4 bases from V and 2 from J; bases not matched to a gene: 9. CDR3 length: 17 residues. The template was RNA from unsorted bulk tissue. The material sequenced was lung tumor tissue. This receptor was identified in a man between 60 and 75 years old with non-small cell lung cancer. This chain joins TRBV4-2 and TRBJ2-3, with 10 positions matching TRBD2. Written as DNA, the CDR3 is TGTGCCAGCAGCCGACTTCTAGCGGGGGCCCTCACAGATACGCAGTATTTT. This sequence encodes CASSRLLAGALTDTQYF.